One sample yielded the 26 T cell receptor beta chains listed below, sequenced in a study of cytomegalovirus exposure and HLA in healthy donors. Amplification used 60 Vbeta primers and 13 Jbeta primers. Libraries were prepared by immunoSEQ multiplex PCR; TCRdb keeps only in-frame clonotypes and omits some of them. The table includes over 150,000 clones, 70% to 80% detected once. Sample: PBMCs. Every receptor here comes from a woman aged 45-60 years in good health and CMV-seronegative.

The chain employs TRBV9 and TRBJ1-1; a weak D match, TRBD1 (6 bases). Trimming pared 7 bases from V and 1 base from J, leaving 20 bases between. Germline V gene data show CDR1 as SGDLS and CDR2 as YYNGEE. This CDR3 is built from 16 residues. DNA for the CDR3: TGTGCCAGCTCCATGGGGGCGGGTAGGGAGAACACTGAAGCTTTCTTT. Amino acid sequence: CASSMGAGRENTEAFF. The entire variable domain, with the rest obtained from reference TRBV9 and TRBJ1-1, is as follows: DSGVTQTPKHLITATGQRVTLRCSPRSGDLSVYWYQQSLDQGLQFLIQYYNGEERAKGNILERFSAQQFPDLHSELNLSSLELGDSALYFCASSMGAGRENTEAFFGQGTRLTVV.

The J gene is TRBJ1-4, the V gene TRBV5-5; possible D gene TRBD1, 6 bases. The CDR3 contains 16 residues. CDR1 is SGHKS and CDR2 is YYEKEE in the germline V gene (reference sequence). V dropped 4 bases and J dropped 4 bases, with 17 bases sitting between them. CDR3 protein: CASSLTPDSNNEKLFF. DNA of the CDR3: TGTGCCAGCAGCCTAACCCCGGACAGCAATAATGAAAAACTGTTTTTT.

This clone was detected once. The rearrangement links TRBV9 to TRBJ2-1; D is uncertain. Looked up from germline, CDR1 is SGDLS and CDR2 is YYNGEE. V gave up 5 bases and J gave up 9 bases, with 12 bases separating them. The CDR3 is 12 amino acids. CDR3 nucleotides: TGTGCCAGCAGTCCCGTATCCGGTGAGCAGTTCTTC. It yields the protein CASSPVSGEQFF.

This clone was recorded only once. The rearrangement uses TRBV4-3 and TRBJ2-1, with TRBD2 matching 7 bases. Trimming at V came to 1 base and at J to 0 bases, leaving 3 bases not matched to a gene. This CDR3 has 16 amino acids. Germline CDR1 is LGHNA and CDR2 is YSLEER. Here the CDR3 reads CASSQGAGSSYNEQFF. Written as DNA, the CDR3 is TGCGCCAGCAGCCAAGGAGCGGGAAGCTCCTACAATGAGCAGTTCTTC.

In its sample, this clone was seen a few times. The chain couples TRBV2 to TRBJ1-4, with a weak D call TRBD1 (5 bases). Germline CDR1 is SNHLY and CDR2 is FYNNEI. CDR3 length: 13 amino acids. V was shortened by 8 bases and J by 5 bases, with 12 bases between the two germline ends. The CDR3 is CASQQGLNEKLFF. CDR3 nucleotides: TGTGCCAGCCAGCAGGGATTAAATGAAAAACTGTTTTTT.

This chain connects TRBV1 to TRBJ1-1; TRBD1 was called by the table and not checked on the DNA. TRBV1 constitutes a pseudogene. The CDR3 is made up of 15 amino acids. The CDR3 region is CTSSQSGTGSTEAFF. CDR3 nucleotides: TGCACCAGCAGCCAATCCGGGACAGGGAGCACTGAAGCTTTCTTT.

The V gene is TRBV5-1, the J gene TRBJ2-1, with D tentatively TRBD2 (6 bases). This CDR3 region has 12 residues. Trimming pared 2 bases from V and 6 bases from J, leaving 6 bases between. Germline V gene lookup returns CDR1 SGHRS and CDR2 YFSETQ. For the CDR3, the DNA is TGCGCCAGCAGCTTTAGCGGCAATGAGCAGTTCTTC. Amino acids: CASSFSGNEQFF.

The rearrangement uses TRBV29-1 and TRBJ2-3; 9 nucleotides agree with TRBD2. The germline V gene encodes CDR1 SQVTM and CDR2 ANQGSEA. Trimming at V came to 6 bases and at J to 2 bases, leaving 9 bases not matched to a gene. The CDR3 covers 15 residues. The CDR3 nucleotides read TGCAGCGTCCGACTAGCGGTGAGGGACACAGATACGCAGTATTTT. This codes for CSVRLAVRDTDTQYF.

The V gene is TRBV20-1, the J gene TRBJ2-2; D is ambiguous. Looked up from germline, CDR1 is DFQATT and CDR2 is SNEGSKA (reference sequence). Trimming shortened V by 5 bases and J by 5 bases, and 6 bases separated the two germline ends. The length of the CDR3 is 11 residues. The CDR3 sequence: CSALVTGELFF. CDR3 sequence (DNA): TGCAGTGCTCTAGTGACCGGGGAGCTGTTTTTT.

The chain employs TRBV20-1 and TRBJ1-6, with unresolved D. This CDR3 has 11 residues. The V gene lost 4 bases and the J gene lost 8 bases, with 6 bases spanning the gap. Germline V gene data show CDR1 as DFQATT and CDR2 as SNEGSKA (reference sequence). CDR3 protein: CSAKHDSPLHF. The CDR3 region has the DNA TGCAGTGCTAAACATGATTCACCCCTCCACTTT.

As for this clone: This same CDR3 is encoded by further DNA sequences in the sample. The chain links TRBV27 to TRBJ1-5; 10 bases line up with TRBD1. Germline V gene sequence: CDR1 MNHEY, CDR2 SMNVEV (reference sequence). This CDR3 region has 14 residues. Germline trimming cut 8 bases from V and 4 bases from J; bases unmatched to any gene: 5. CDR3 in amino acids: CASSGTGDNQPQHF. The CDR3 DNA is TGTGCCAGCTCCGGGACAGGGGATAATCAGCCCCAGCATTTT.

The V and J genes are TRBV7-9 and TRBJ1-2; D gene ambiguous. Germline lookup yields CDR1 SEHNR and CDR2 FQNEAQ (reference sequence). The CDR3 is 15 residues long. V was clipped by 1 base and J by 3 bases, with 12 bases between them. CDR3 in amino acids: CASSLVPQADYGYTF. The DNA of the CDR3 is TGTGCCAGCAGCTTAGTCCCCCAGGCTGACTATGGCTACACCTTC.

A single count supports this clone. This chain joins TRBV5-6 and TRBJ2-5; a possible D gene is TRBD1 (5 bases). The ends were cut back, 4 bases at V and 4 bases at J, with 17 bases in the middle. CDR1 and CDR2 from the germline V gene are SGHDT and YYEEEE. The CDR3 runs to 15 residues. This CDR3 is CASSHKPLRVETQYF. The CDR3 coding sequence is TGTGCCAGCAGCCACAAGCCCCTCAGGGTAGAGACCCAGTACTTC.

V gene TRBV5-1 combines with J gene TRBJ1-4, with 8 bases that match TRBD1. This CDR3 comprises 16 residues. Germline V gives CDR1 SGHRS, CDR2 YFSETQ. V was clipped by 4 bases and J by 1 base; unmatched bases: 6. The CDR3 region has the DNA TGCGCCAGCAGCCCCGACAGGGGAAGAACTAATGAAAAACTGTTTTTT. Protein sequence: CASSPDRGRTNEKLFF.

Judged by abundance, this clone is medium-sized. The J gene is TRBJ2-2, the V gene TRBV6-1, with 9 bases that match TRBD1. After removal of 5 bases from V and 6 bases from J, the junction contained 7 bases not matched to a gene. The CDR3 is 15 amino acids. CDR1 and CDR2 from the germline V gene are MNHNS and SASEGT. CDR3 residues: CASSSGTGSSGELFF. In nucleotides, the CDR3 is TGTGCCAGCAGTTCCGGGACAGGGAGTTCCGGGGAGCTGTTTTTT.

V usage is TRBV28 and J usage is TRBJ2-1; D may be TRBD2 (6 bases). The ends were cut back, 9 bases at V and 3 bases at J, with 12 bases in the middle. CDR1 MDHEN and CDR2 SYDVKM come from the germline V gene. The CDR3 sequence is 13 residues long. The CDR3 bases are TGTGCCAGTGCGGGAACCCGCTACAATGAGCAGTTCTTC. It yields the protein CASAGTRYNEQFF.

The V and J genes are TRBV2 and TRBJ2-1, with 14 nucleotides matching TRBD2. CDR1 and CDR2 (germline): SNHLY, FYNNEI. Germline trimming cut 7 bases from V and 9 bases from J; bases unmatched to any gene: 8. The CDR3 is made up of 15 amino acids. CDR3 sequence: CASTKGLAGVSEQFF. The DNA of the CDR3 is TGTGCCAGCACCAAGGGACTAGCGGGAGTCTCTGAGCAGTTCTTC.

This clone was counted between two and nine times. The genes are TRBV4-3 and TRBJ1-1; 8 nucleotides agree with TRBD1. Germline V gene sequence: CDR1 LGHNA, CDR2 YSLEER. The CDR3 extends over 14 amino acids. The V segment lost 4 bases and the J segment 2 bases; nucleotides outside the gene matches: 3. The DNA of the CDR3 is TGCGCCAGCAGCCCTGGACAGGGAAACACTGAAGCTTTCTTT. Its translation is CASSPGQGNTEAFF.

V usage is TRBV6-5 and J usage is TRBJ1-4; 10 bases agree with TRBD1. Germline V lookup: CDR1 MNHEY, CDR2 SVGAGI. CDR3 length equals 14 residues. J lost 8 bases, V lost 6 bases, and 6 bases had no gene match. CDR3 amino acids: CASRGQGLGEKLFF. Written as DNA, the CDR3 is TGTGCCAGCAGGGGACAGGGGTTAGGAGAAAAACTGTTTTTT.

This chain connects TRBV21-1 to TRBJ1-1; TRBD1, the table's D call, was not compared with the DNA. TRBV21-1 is a pseudogene. The CDR3 covers 14 residues. CDR3 nucleotide sequence: TGTGCCAGCAGCAAACGATGGACACCCTTAAAGGCTTTCTTT. This sequence encodes CASSKRWTPLKAFF.

The chain employs TRBV4-3 and TRBJ2-7; tentative D call: TRBD2 (6 bases). The CDR3 is 16 amino acids. CDR1 is LGHNA and CDR2 is YSLEER in the germline V gene. With 0 bases removed from V and 2 bases from J, the gap between germline ends came to 14 bases. CDR3 DNA: TGCGCCAGCAGCCAAGAGGGCGGGGACCGAGCCTACGAGCAGTACTTC. Its protein product is CASSQEGGDRAYEQYF.

The chain couples TRBV4-1 to TRBJ1-5; a weak D match, TRBD1 (5 bases). The CDR3 runs to 14 residues. Germline-derived CDR1 and CDR2 are MGHRA and YSYEKL. V was pared by 0 bases and J by 6 bases, with 9 bases between. Written as DNA, the CDR3 is TGCGCCAGCAGCCAAGATTCGGGGGGTCAGCCCCAGCATTTT. It translates to CASSQDSGGQPQHF.

A single count supports this clone. The chain combines TRBV28 with TRBJ2-6; 11 bases fit TRBD1. CDR1 and CDR2 (germline): MDHEN, SYDVKM. V trimming: 4 bases; J trimming: 0 bases; junction bases outside the gene matches: 5. This CDR3 is 18 amino acids long. Written as DNA, the CDR3 is TGTGCCAGCAGTTCCTGGACAGGGGGCGCCTCTGGGGCCAACGTCCTGACTTTC. The encoded protein is CASSSWTGGASGANVLTF.

The V and J genes are TRBV4-3 and TRBJ1-2; unclear D gene. This CDR3 comprises 14 residues. V lost 1 base, J lost 4 bases, and 10 bases lay in between. Looked up from germline, CDR1 is LGHNA and CDR2 is YSLEER. The CDR3 protein is CASSQGGVAYGYTF. DNA of the CDR3: TGCGCCAGCAGCCAAGGAGGAGTCGCCTATGGCTACACCTTC.

The chain joins TRBV5-6 to TRBJ2-1; TRBD1 might be the D (5 bases). The CDR3 runs to 16 residues. CDR1 is SGHDT, CDR2 YYEEEE, per germline. With 3 bases removed from V and 8 bases from J, the gap between germline ends came to 21 bases. CDR3 nucleotides: TGTGCCAGCAGCTCTTCCGGCAAGGGGCGCAGGCATGAGCAGTTCTTC. It is translated as CASSSSGKGRRHEQFF.

This rearrangement joins TRBV5-1 to TRBJ2-1; tentative D call: TRBD2 (6 bases). Germline CDR1 is SGHRS and CDR2 is YFSETQ. The CDR3 is 13 residues long. The V end was cut by 0 bases, the J end by 9 bases, with 10 bases between. CDR3 nucleotide sequence: TGCGCCAGCAGCTTGGACCCCGGGGGTGAGCAGTTCTTC. Protein product: CASSLDPGGEQFF.